This section outlines one T cell receptor (beta chain) sequence together with its context. This sample was included in a study of blood T cell repertoires in COVID-19. Overall study context: PBMCs, B-cell-depleted T cells, or T cells were the source of the cDNA or gDNA that made up the material.

The assay was immunoSEQ multiplex PCR, and TCRdb's table has in-frame clones only and misses some. The data contain 540,000 or so clones, about 88% of them seen just once; the ten biggest clones take up 7.8%. CDR1 is MNHEY, CDR2 SMNVEV, per germline (reference sequence). CDR3 length equals 13 residues. The V gene end was trimmed by 6 bases and the J gene end by 12 bases; junction bases not matched to a gene: 12. Sequencing was done on a sample of peripheral blood. The sequence was obtained from a woman aged 50 to 60 with COVID-19, enrolled during active disease. The chain employs TRBV27 and TRBJ2-3; 7 nucleotides line up with TRBD1. This chain's CDR3 is CASRPPGQSPQYF. CDR3 DNA: TGTGCCAGCAGGCCCCCGGGACAGAGCCCCCAGTATTTT.